This T cell receptor beta chain was found in a study of CD8 T cells in Susac syndrome. On the study more broadly: Clinically active disease was present in about six of the sequenced Susac syndrome patients. Eight of these patients were in remission. Study findings and constraints: Individuals included in the TCR sequencing and HLA analysis were acknowledged by the study to be relatively few in number.

V was trimmed by 4 bases and J by 9 bases, leaving 10 bases between them. CDR1 and CDR2 from the germline V gene are SGHTA and FQGNSA. The CDR3 has 11 residues. When the RNA was reverse transcribed, random hexamers were used with an input of about 0.5 to 1 ug. One entry per CDR3 protein results from TCRdb running MiXCR on the immunoSEQ multiplex PCR reads. There are approximately 80,000 distinct CDR3 sequences in the sample; roughly 94% occur only once, and about 0.5% lies in the top ten. This clonotype was counted a few times. What it recognizes is unknown. This sequence originates from a human donor with Susac syndrome. The rearrangement links TRBV7-2 to TRBJ2-7; no clear D. Specimen: CD8+ T cells from PBMCs. The CDR3 region has the DNA TGTGCCAGCAGCTCCCCCCCAGGGCAGTACTTC. Encoded protein: CASSSPPGQYF. The full variable domain, its missing parts supplied by reference TRBV7-2 and TRBJ2-7, is GAGVSQSPSNKVTEKGKDVELRCDPISGHTALYWYRQSLGQGLEFLIYFQGNSAPDKSGLPSDRFSAERTGGSVSTLTIQRTQQEDSAVYLCASSSPPGQYFGPGTRLTVT.